The sequence of this TCR beta chain was determined in a study of identical twins. TCRdb re-analysed the 5' RACE reads in MiXCR, keeping a single row per CDR3 protein. The table has about 470,000 distinct CDR3 sequences, roughly 26% seen once. As concerns this clonotype: The antigen remains undetermined.

Study-level findings and limits: Sequences that were beta out-of-frame showed weaker excess twin sharing. It was possible that invariant MAIT and iNKT cells partly confounded the zero-insertion analyses.

The CDR3 is 13 residues long. Germline lookup yields CDR1 KGHDR and CDR2 SFDVKD. Trimming took off 9 bases at V and 0 bases at J, with 10 bases between the two ends. These data were also reused for a study on T cells expressing NK-cell markers. From that study: In several donors, these clonotypes also led the CD3+CD56-NKG2C+ fraction.

This chain uses TRBV24-1 with TRBJ2-5; D may be TRBD1 or TRBD2 (5 bases each). This TCR derives from a woman aged 18-35 years in good health. Input material: CD4+ T cells sorted from blood. The CDR3 nucleotides read TGTGCCACCGGCCGGGGCCACCAAGAGACCCAGTACTTC. It is translated as CATGRGHQETQYF.